These 11 T cell receptor beta chains came from one sample sequenced in a study of T cells after yellow fever vaccination (dated by TCRdb to about 2019). The sample's treatment or condition label, in plain terms: live attenuated yellow fever vaccine strain. Library generation was performed with 5' RACE. Sequencing took place on an Illumina HiSeq 2500. The public reads were quality trimmed at Q25 with fastp and then assembled into clones with MiXCR by TCRdb, keeping productive beta chains. Rows merge per CDR3 protein into single entries with the most common DNA and genes. Recorded for this sample are 200,000 to 300,000 distinct CDR3 sequences; over 10% of them occurred a single time. Together, the top ten hold 0.4% to 0.65% of the sample. Source: CD4+ T cells sorted from PBMCs, taken 45 days after the yellow fever booster vaccination. These receptors originate from a man younger than 45 who received the YFV17D yellow fever vaccine.

This clonotype was counted many times. V is TRBV28 and J is TRBJ2-1; D unresolved. CDR1 MDHEN and CDR2 SYDVKM come from the germline V gene. The CDR3 contains 13 residues. V shed 6 bases and J shed 10 bases, with 16 bases lying between them. The CDR3 sequence is CASRSGQGGEQFF. In DNA form, the CDR3 reads TGTGCCAGCAGATCCGGCCAAGGTGGAGAGCAGTTCTTC.

The V call is TRBV7-2, the J call TRBJ2-7, with a possible D match to TRBD1 (6 bases). Trimming took off 4 bases at V and 6 bases at J, with 19 bases between the two ends. Germline lookup yields CDR1 SGHTA and CDR2 FQGNSA. This CDR3 is 15 amino acids long. The CDR3 region has the DNA TGTGCCAGCAGCTACACAGGGTCCCCCTCGCTCGAGCAGTACTTC. Its translation: CASSYTGSPSLEQYF.

The chain joins TRBV6-2 or TRBV6-3 to TRBJ1-5, with D possibly being TRBD1 (5 bases). CDR1 and CDR2 from the germline V gene are MNHEY and SVGEGT. The CDR3 length is 14 residues. Trimming took 2 bases from V and 4 from J, leaving 9 bases between them. The CDR3 coding sequence is TGTGCCAGCAGTTACGGGACCGCAAATCAGCCCCAGCATTTT. Translation: CASSYGTANQPQHF.

This rearrangement joins TRBV6-5 to TRBJ1-3, with a weak D call TRBD1 (6 bases). The germline gives CDR1 MNHEY, CDR2 SVGAGI. V was clipped by 6 bases and J by 0 bases, with 12 bases between them. This CDR3 contains 15 residues. Written as DNA, the CDR3 is TGTGCCAGCAGGCGACAGGCGTACTCTGGAAACACCATATATTTT. As protein: CASRRQAYSGNTIYF.

Written as DNA, the CDR3 is TGCAGTGCCCCCCTAGCGGGAGCCGTGAACACCGGGGAGCTGTTTTTT. The encoded protein is CSAPLAGAVNTGELFF. The chain recombines TRBV20-1 with TRBJ2-2; 10 bases are a match to TRBD2. This CDR3 contains 16 residues. In germline, CDR1 is DFQATT, CDR2 SNEGSKA (reference sequence). V trimming: 6 bases; J trimming: 1 base; junction bases outside the gene matches: 8.

This clonotype appeared a few times. The chain carries TRBV20-1 and TRBJ2-1; tentatively, D is TRBD2 (6 bases). Between the trimmed V and J ends, which lost 1 base and 8 bases, there was a span of 21 bases. Germline V gene lookup returns CDR1 DFQATT and CDR2 SNEGSKA (reference sequence). The CDR3 covers 16 residues. The CDR3 here is CSARVPTSFFIYEQFF. CDR3 in DNA: TGCAGTGCTAGAGTACCCACTAGCTTTTTTATTTATGAGCAGTTCTTC.

This clonotype was counted between two and nine times. V and J are TRBV20-1 and TRBJ1-6, with 8 bases lining up with TRBD1. The CDR3 is made up of 12 amino acids. CDR1 and CDR2 (germline): DFQATT, SNEGSKA (reference sequence). J gave up 9 bases and V 5 bases, and 3 bases lay outside the gene matches. The CDR3 nucleotides are TGCAGTGCTGGACAGGGAGGTTCACCCCTCCACTTT. It translates to CSAGQGGSPLHF.

The chain links TRBV5-4 to TRBJ2-7, with 7 nucleotides matching TRBD2. V was pared by 1 base and J by 6 bases, with 7 bases of the junction left unmatched. The CDR3 consists of 14 residues. In germline, CDR1 is SGHNT, CDR2 YYREEE (reference sequence). As DNA, the CDR3 is TGTGCCAGCAGCTTGACCGGGAGGTTTTCCGAGCAGTACTTC. Translation: CASSLTGRFSEQYF.

The gene calls are TRBV21-1 and TRBJ1-4; TRBD1 reflects the table's D call only, with no check against the DNA. TRBV21-1 counts as a pseudogene. This CDR3 spans 16 amino acids. CDR3 sequence: CASSNPYRDVNEKLFF. Here the CDR3 DNA reads TGTGCCAGCAGCAACCCCTACAGGGACGTCAATGAAAAACTGTTTTTT.

The chain has TRBV29-1 and TRBJ2-7; TRBD2 matches at 9 bases. Germline trimming cut 6 bases from V and 6 bases from J; bases unmatched to any gene: 15. CDR3 size: 15 residues. The V gene's germline CDR1 is SQVTM and CDR2 ANQGSEA. The CDR3 loop is CSVSATSGLRREQYF. The CDR3 nucleotides are TGCAGCGTGTCCGCGACTAGCGGTTTGCGGCGCGAGCAGTACTTC.

The V and J genes are TRBV12-3 or TRBV12-4 and TRBJ2-1; unclear D gene. The V gene lost 1 base and the J gene lost 10 bases, with 8 bases spanning the gap. The CDR3 runs to 12 residues. In nucleotides, the CDR3 is TGTGCCAGCAGTTTAGGCCCACGGGAGCAGTTCTTC. Amino acid sequence: CASSLGPREQFF.